Below, 27 T cell receptor beta chains from the same sample are listed, as sequenced in a study of shared clonotypes between healthy human individuals. Produced via immunoSEQ multiplex PCR; TCRdb's table is partial and in-frame only. The table lists around 500,000 clones, roughly four fifths of them singletons, with 13% in the top ten. The specimen was PBMCs. Source of these receptors: a woman in her forties in good health. Some clones in this sample may be carry-over from other donors' samples.

On this clone itself: A far larger clone is only one base removed, so a read error is likely. The rearrangement links TRBV2 to TRBJ2-2; 10 nucleotides line up with TRBD1. Germline values: CDR1 SNHLY, CDR2 FYNNEI. This CDR3 spans 16 amino acids. J gave up 4 bases and V 8 bases, and 10 bases lay outside the gene matches. For the CDR3, the DNA is TGTGCCAGCTACGGGACAGGGGTCGGTCTCACCGGGGAGCTGTTTTTT. Its translation is CASYGTGVGLTGELFF.

V gene TRBV10-2 combines with J gene TRBJ1-5; 8 bases fit TRBD1. The V gene end was trimmed by 7 bases and the J gene end by 6 bases; junction bases not matched to a gene: 5. This CDR3 has 13 residues. Germline loops: CDR1 WSHSY, CDR2 SAAADI. CDR3 coding DNA: TGCGCCAGCACCGGACAGGGAGTTCAGCCCCAGCATTTT. Encoded protein: CASTGQGVQPQHF.

The chain is built from TRBV4-1 and TRBJ2-3; 7 positions agree with TRBD1. The CDR3 sequence is 17 residues long. J was trimmed by 0 bases and V by 0 bases; bases with no gene match: 6. The V gene's germline CDR1 is MGHRA and CDR2 YSYEKL. The CDR3 DNA reads TGCGCCAGCAGCCAAGATCCCGGGACAGCTAGCACAGATACGCAGTATTTT. This encodes CASSQDPGTASTDTQYF.

The V and J genes are TRBV25-1 and TRBJ2-5; TRBD1 is a possible D gene (6 bases). Gene TRBJ2-7 matches the end of the DNA better, so the J call may be wrong. Germline V CDR1 and CDR2: MGHDK, SYGVNS. The CDR3 is 16 residues long. CDR3 bases: TGTGCCAGCAGTGATTCATTCGACAGGAGCTCCTACGAGCAGTACTTC. Translated, it gives CASSDSFDRSSYEQYF.

With respect to this clone: A far larger clone is one nucleotide away, so this likely arose from a read error. The rearrangement joins TRBV4-3 to TRBJ2-3; D gene uncertain. This CDR3 spans 15 amino acids. CDR1 LGHNA and CDR2 YSLEER come from the germline V gene. Trimming pared 0 bases from V and 4 bases from J, leaving 11 bases between. The CDR3 is CASSQDGLGADTQYF. The CDR3 nucleotides read TGCGCCAGCAGCCAAGATGGGCTGGGTGCAGATACGCAGTATTTT.

This clone appeared a few times. The chain's CDR3 is CASSRLAVSENEQFF. DNA for the CDR3: TGTGCCAGCAGCCGACTAGCGGTCTCTGAAAATGAGCAGTTCTTC. The chain combines TRBV25-1 with TRBJ2-1, with 9 positions matching TRBD2. This CDR3 region has 15 residues. The germline V gene has CDR1 MGHDK and CDR2 SYGVNS. The ends lost 6 bases at V and 7 bases at J; junction bases unmatched: 10.

The rearrangement links TRBV7-2 to TRBJ1-2; TRBD1 aligns across 7 bases. V lost 5 bases to trimming and J lost 10 bases; unmatched junction nucleotides: 10. Per germline, CDR1 SGHTA and CDR2 FQGNSA. The CDR3 loop spans 13 amino acids. CDR3 in DNA: TGTGCCAGCAGCCCCGGTCAGGGGGTGTTCTACACCTTC. Its protein product is CASSPGQGVFYTF.

V usage is TRBV9 and J usage is TRBJ2-3; D is uncertain. Trimming removed 0 bases from V and 4 bases from J, with 9 bases in between. This CDR3 comprises 14 residues. CDR1 SGDLS and CDR2 YYNGEE come from the germline V gene. CDR3 residues: CASSVATAADTQYF. In DNA form, the CDR3 reads TGTGCCAGCAGCGTAGCTACGGCGGCAGATACGCAGTATTTT.

This chain links TRBV28 with TRBJ2-4; 8 bases match TRBD2. CDR3 length equals 16 residues. Germline values: CDR1 MDHEN, CDR2 SYDVKM. The V gene end was trimmed by 8 bases and the J gene end by 0 bases; junction bases not matched to a gene: 9. The CDR3 spells CASGAGTSLAKNIQYF. CDR3 nucleotide sequence: TGTGCCAGCGGGGCCGGGACTAGTCTAGCCAAAAACATTCAGTACTTC.

This rearrangement joins TRBV19 to TRBJ1-5; 8 nucleotides match TRBD1. The CDR3 extends over 16 amino acids. Trimming removed 3 bases from V and 1 base from J; junction bases left unmatched: 5. Germline V lookup: CDR1 LNHDA, CDR2 SQIVND (reference sequence). The chain's CDR3 is CASSIHRGASNQPQHF. CDR3 DNA sequence: TGTGCCAGTAGTATCCACAGGGGGGCAAGCAATCAGCCCCAGCATTTT.

The rearrangement joins TRBV27 to TRBJ2-1; 9 nucleotides agree with TRBD1. CDR1 is MNHEY and CDR2 is SMNVEV in the germline V gene (reference sequence). V lost 8 bases and J lost 7; bases outside the gene matches: 3. The CDR3 length is 12 residues. The CDR3 sequence is CASRDRVNEQFF. As DNA, the CDR3 is TGTGCCAGCCGGGACAGGGTGAATGAGCAGTTCTTC.

The chain employs TRBV13 and TRBJ2-7; 8 bases match TRBD1. V shed 0 bases, J shed 3 bases, and the junction held 4 bases outside the gene matches. Germline values: CDR1 PRHDT, CDR2 FYEKMQ (reference sequence). The CDR3 sequence is 15 residues long. In DNA, the CDR3 is TGTGCCAGCAGCTTAGGGGGACAGGTTAGCTACGAGCAGTACTTC. It translates to CASSLGGQVSYEQYF. Full variable domain (remainder filled in from reference TRBV13 and TRBJ2-7): AAGVIQSPRHLIKEKRETATLKCYPIPRHDTVYWYQQGPGQDPQFLISFYEKMQSDKGSIPDRFSAQQFSDYHSELNMSSLELGDSALYFCASSLGGQVSYEQYFGPGTRLTVT.

The V call is TRBV28, the J call TRBJ2-3, with 12 bases identical to TRBD2. CDR1 MDHEN and CDR2 SYDVKM come from the germline V gene. Unmatched junction bases numbered 8, after V lost 2 bases and J lost 2 bases. CDR3 length: 18 residues. DNA for the CDR3: TGTGCCAGCAGTTTACTAGGGACTAGCGGGTCCAACACAGATACGCAGTATTTT. This gives the protein CASSLLGTSGSNTDTQYF.

V usage is TRBV11-3 and J usage is TRBJ2-3; 12 nucleotides line up with TRBD2. Looked up from germline, CDR1 is SGHNT and CDR2 is YENEEA. V lost 1 base, J lost 3 bases, and 5 bases stayed unmatched. CDR3 length: 17 residues. CDR3 region: CASSLGLAGVWTDTQYF. The CDR3 DNA follows: TGTGCCAGCAGCTTAGGACTAGCGGGAGTTTGGACAGATACGCAGTATTTT.

V and J are TRBV15 and TRBJ2-2; D gene ambiguous. The germline V gene encodes CDR1 LNHNV and CDR2 YYDKDF (reference sequence). The V gene lost 5 bases and the J gene lost 4 bases, with 11 bases spanning the gap. This CDR3 region has 14 residues. CDR3 DNA sequence: TGTGCCACCAGCGGCTCTCCCCCCACCGGGGAGCTGTTTTTT. Translating gives CATSGSPPTGELFF. Full variable domain (outside the CDR3, taken from reference TRBV15 and TRBJ2-2): DAMVIQNPRYQVTQFGKPVTLSCSQTLNHNVMYWYQQKSSQAPKLLFHYYDKDFNNEADTPDNFQSRRPNTSFCFLDIRSPGLGDTAMYLCATSGSPPTGELFFGEGSRLTVL.

This clone was counted a single time. The V call is TRBV7-2, the J call TRBJ1-1; D call uncertain. This CDR3 comprises 13 residues. Trimming removed 5 bases from V and 2 bases from J, with 9 bases in between. Germline V CDR1 and CDR2: SGHTA, FQGNSA. CDR3: CASSQSGNTEAFF. CDR3 DNA: TGTGCCAGCAGCCAATCGGGTAACACTGAAGCTTTCTTT.

This sequence joins TRBV11-3 and TRBJ1-1, with TRBD1 matching 7 bases. Germline loops: CDR1 SGHNT, CDR2 YENEEA. The J segment lost 5 bases and the V segment lost 3 bases, leaving 6 bases of the junction unmatched. The CDR3 is 14 residues long. The CDR3 DNA reads TGTGCCAGCAGCTTGACAGGGTCGAGGACTGAAGCTTTCTTT. Protein product: CASSLTGSRTEAFF.

The chain uses TRBV28 and TRBJ1-4; D is unclear. The CDR3 consists of 11 residues. The V end lost 7 bases, the J end lost 8 bases, and 8 bases lay between the germline ends. From germline, CDR1 is MDHEN and CDR2 SYDVKM. DNA for the CDR3: TGTGCCAGCACCCATACGGAAAAACTGTTTTTT. Residues: CASTHTEKLFF.

As to this clone: This may come from a read error, since a much larger clone is one base off. The chain couples TRBV30 to TRBJ1-4; no clear D. CDR1 and CDR2 from the germline V gene are GTSNPN and SVGIG (reference sequence). The CDR3 extends over 12 amino acids. The CDR3 nucleotides are TGTGCCCGGAGTTTGGGAAATGAAAAACTGTTTTTT. Its translation: CARSLGNEKLFF.

V is TRBV6-1 and J is TRBJ2-1; D uncertain. The CDR3 extends over 15 amino acids. The V end was cut by 5 bases, the J end by 0 bases, with 11 bases between. Germline assignment: CDR1 MNHNS and CDR2 SASEGT. The CDR3 sequence: CASSQDAISYNEQFF. In nucleotides, the CDR3 is TGTGCCAGCAGTCAGGACGCCATCTCCTACAATGAGCAGTTCTTC.

The CDR3 protein is CASSFGAGANVLTF. The CDR3 DNA follows: TGTGCCAGCAGTTTCGGGGCTGGGGCCAACGTCCTGACTTTC. This rearrangement joins TRBV27 to TRBJ2-6; tentatively, D is TRBD2 (5 bases). The germline CDR1 and CDR2 sequences are MNHEY and SMNVEV (reference sequence). V lost 3 bases to trimming and J lost 2 bases, with 5 bases between them. The CDR3 is made up of 14 amino acids.

The V and J genes are TRBV7-9 and TRBJ2-7; TRBD1 agrees at 10 bases. The CDR3 has 15 residues. Germline CDR1 and CDR2: SEHNR and FQNEAQ (reference sequence). V was pared by 0 bases and J by 2 bases, with 1 base of the junction left unmatched. The CDR3 coding sequence is TGTGCCAGCAGCTTAGCCGGGACAGGGGCCTACGAGCAGTACTTC. Amino acid sequence: CASSLAGTGAYEQYF.

The chain has TRBV30 and TRBJ2-1; D is undetermined. Germline V CDR1 and CDR2: GTSNPN, SVGIG (reference sequence). V was clipped by 0 bases and J by 9 bases, with 12 bases between them. There are 13 residues in the CDR3. Here the CDR3 DNA reads TGTGCCTGGAGTGTACTCATTGCTAGTGAGCAGTTCTTC. Translating gives CAWSVLIASEQFF.

The gene calls are TRBV4-2 and TRBJ2-1; maybe TRBD2 (6 bases). CDR1 and CDR2 from the germline V gene are LGHNA and YNFKEQ. Deletions cut 1 base from V and 5 bases from J, with 18 bases between. The CDR3 runs to 17 residues. As DNA, the CDR3 is TGTGCCAGCAGCCAAGGGTCGGGCGGGATGAGCCACAATGAGCAGTTCTTC. Residues: CASSQGSGGMSHNEQFF.

The chain couples TRBV5-1 to TRBJ2-7, with unresolved D. Germline CDR1 reads SGHRS; CDR2 reads YFSETQ. V shed 4 bases and J shed 0 bases, with 14 bases lying between them. The CDR3 is 15 amino acids. The CDR3 DNA sequence: TGCGCCAGCAGCCGCAGACGGTTCAGCTCCTACGAGCAGTACTTC. Its protein product is CASSRRRFSSYEQYF.

The chain joins TRBV7-9 to TRBJ1-4; the D is unclear. Trimming stripped 2 bases from V and 3 bases from J, with 22 bases between. The germline V gene encodes CDR1 SEHNR and CDR2 FQNEAQ (reference sequence). The CDR3 has 19 amino acids. The CDR3 sequence is CASSLFRGFSLQANEKLFF. In DNA, the CDR3 is TGTGCCAGCAGCTTATTCCGGGGATTCTCCTTGCAGGCTAATGAAAAACTGTTTTTT.

The chain links TRBV5-1 to TRBJ1-4, with D unresolved. The CDR3 spans 13 residues. V lost 0 bases, J lost 8 bases, and 8 bases lay in between. Germline-derived CDR1 and CDR2 are SGHRS and YFSETQ. The CDR3 DNA follows: TGCGCCAGCAGCTTGGCGGCAGGAGAAAAACTGTTTTTT. Translation gives CASSLAAGEKLFF.